This TCR beta chain was identified during a study of blood T cell repertoires in COVID-19. Study background: From the United States, Italy and Spain came samples of acute and convalescent COVID-19. Nucleic acid was either cDNA or gDNA, and it came from T cells, B-cell-depleted T cells, or PBMCs.

Using immunoSEQ multiplex PCR, the repertoire was profiled, and TCRdb retains in-frame clones only, with some absent. The table shows 440,000 or so clones, with about 89% occurring only once. The CDR3 spans 14 residues. With V trimmed by 6 bases and J by 4 bases, 3 bases remained unmatched. Germline V gene lookup returns CDR1 MDHEN and CDR2 SYDVKM. The TCR comes from a woman aged 40 to 49 with COVID-19, enrolled during active disease. Sequenced material: peripheral blood. This chain links TRBV28 with TRBJ1-2; TRBD1 aligns across 12 bases. CDR3 in DNA: TGTGCCAGCAGCTCGGGACAGGGGGCCTATGGCTACACCTTC. This encodes CASSSGQGAYGYTF.